These 30 T cell receptor beta chains share one sample of origin, sequenced in a study of blood T cells in healthy people across ages. A J-beta primer mix and a sample-barcoded 5' primer were used in a second PCR of roughly 6 to 12 cycles. Via MiXCR, TCRdb re-called the 5' RACE reads, giving one row per CDR3 protein. The sample has roughly 1,100,000 distinct CDR3 sequences, 20% to 25% seen once. This same sample was also part of a study on T cells of mothers and their children.

What was sequenced was blood. The receptors come from a girl aged 2 to 9 in good health.

This clonotype showed up just a few times. The V gene is TRBV7-3, the J gene TRBJ2-5; TRBD1 might be the D (5 bases). The end of the DNA is better explained by TRBJ2-7, so the J call may be wrong. The germline CDR1 and CDR2 sequences are SGHTA and FQGTGA. This CDR3 spans 16 amino acids. The CDR3 spells CASSLIEQEKGYEQYF. CDR3 DNA sequence: TGTGCCAGCAGCTTAATCGAACAGGAGAAGGGCTACGAGCAGTACTTC.

This clonotype has just a few counts. This chain links TRBV7-9 with TRBJ1-4; TRBD1 matches 7 bases. Trimming removed 5 bases from V and 8 bases from J; junction bases left unmatched: 11. This CDR3 comprises 15 residues. Per germline, CDR1 SEHNR and CDR2 FQNEAQ (reference sequence). The DNA of the CDR3 is TGTGCCAGCAGCCCTCGACAGGGTCCAGTCGAAAAACTGTTTTTT. Amino acids: CASSPRQGPVEKLFF.

CDR3 region: CASSLQVAGAKNEQFF. CDR3 nucleotides: TGTGCCAGCAGCCTCCAGGTAGCGGGAGCCAAAAATGAGCAGTTCTTC. V and J are TRBV7-9 and TRBJ2-1; 9 bases match TRBD2. The germline V gene encodes CDR1 SEHNR and CDR2 FQNEAQ (reference sequence). Germline trimming cut 5 bases from V and 7 bases from J; bases unmatched to any gene: 12. The CDR3 has 16 amino acids. Together with reference TRBV7-9 and TRBJ2-1, the CDR3 gives the full variable domain: DTGVSQNPRHKITKRGQNVTFRCDPISEHNRLYWYRQTLGQGPEFLTYFQNEAQLEKSRLLSDRFSAERPKGSFSTLEIQRTEQGDSAMYLCASSLQVAGAKNEQFFGPGTRLTVL.

The CDR3 sequence is CASLGLYGYTF. The CDR3, as DNA: TGTGCCAGCTTGGGGCTTTATGGCTACACCTTC. The chain links TRBV6-5 to TRBJ1-2; tentative D call: TRBD1 (5 bases). The CDR3 contains 11 residues. Germline V gives CDR1 MNHEY, CDR2 SVGAGI. V was shortened by 8 bases and J by 5 bases, with 9 bases between the two germline ends.

Only a few counts were recorded for this clonotype. J is TRBJ2-7 and V is TRBV20-1; 10 bases line up with TRBD2. Germline lookup yields CDR1 DFQATT and CDR2 SNEGSKA (reference sequence). V trimming: 6 bases; J trimming: 3 bases; junction bases outside the gene matches: 11. The CDR3 extends over 15 amino acids. The CDR3 sequence is CSASESIAGGYEQYF. DNA of the CDR3: TGCAGTGCCTCAGAATCAATAGCGGGAGGCTACGAGCAGTACTTC.

V is TRBV29-1 and J is TRBJ2-1, with a weak D call TRBD1 (6 bases). The germline CDR1 and CDR2 sequences are SQVTM and ANQGSEA. Trimming pared 5 bases from V and 8 bases from J, leaving 16 bases between. The CDR3 contains 13 residues. CDR3 amino acids: CSVHPRGVDEQFF. The CDR3 coding sequence is TGCAGCGTTCATCCCAGGGGAGTCGATGAGCAGTTCTTC.

The chain combines TRBV7-2 with TRBJ2-5; D is perhaps TRBD1 (5 bases). Germline loops: CDR1 SGHTA, CDR2 FQGNSA. V was pared by 3 bases and J by 5 bases, with 13 bases between. This CDR3 comprises 14 residues. The CDR3, as DNA: TGTGCCAGCAGCTTCTACGTGGGGCCGGAGACCCAGTACTTC. Protein product: CASSFYVGPETQYF.

This chain joins TRBV12-3 or TRBV12-4 and TRBJ2-1, with 8 bases identical to TRBD1. This CDR3 contains 15 residues. Trimming at V came to 4 bases and at J to 5 bases, leaving 7 bases not matched to a gene. The CDR3 region has the DNA TGTGCCAGCAGTTATGGACGGACAGGGCACAATGAGCAGTTCTTC. Protein sequence: CASSYGRTGHNEQFF.

The chain links TRBV27 to TRBJ2-3; no firm D call. This CDR3 has 14 amino acids. Germline V lookup: CDR1 MNHEY, CDR2 SMNVEV (reference sequence). V lost 5 bases, J lost 0 bases, and 9 bases lay in between. CDR3 nucleotides: TGTGCCAGCAGTCTACAGAGTAGCACAGATACGCAGTATTTT. As protein: CASSLQSSTDTQYF.

The chain joins TRBV21-1 to TRBJ2-7; the table's D call of TRBD1 was not tested on the DNA. TRBV21-1 counts as a pseudogene. The CDR3 sequence is 16 residues long. The CDR3 reads CASSPRRDLGPNEQYF. DNA of the CDR3: TGTGCCAGCAGCCCCCGCCGGGACCTCGGCCCTAACGAGCAGTACTTC.

The CDR3 DNA reads as TGTGCCAGCAGACCGGACAGTCCGGGTGCTCCCCAGCATTTT. Protein: CASRPDSPGAPQHF. V is TRBV28 and J is TRBJ1-5; TRBD1 might be the D (6 bases). The germline V gene has CDR1 MDHEN and CDR2 SYDVKM. This CDR3 region has 14 residues. Deletions cut 6 bases from V and 10 bases from J, with 19 bases between.

This clonotype was counted a few times. The chain employs TRBV20-1 and TRBJ1-2, with D possibly matching TRBD1 (6 bases). This CDR3 comprises 14 residues. The V and J ends lost 5 bases and 5 bases respectively, with 18 bases between them. From germline, CDR1 is DFQATT and CDR2 SNEGSKA (reference sequence). The CDR3 DNA follows: TGCAGTGCTCGGGCTCCAACAGGGAAGTATGGCTACACCTTC. This sequence encodes CSARAPTGKYGYTF.

The rearrangement joins TRBV28 to TRBJ2-5; D tentatively fits TRBD1 or TRBD2 (7 bases each). Trimming took off 7 bases at V and 3 bases at J, with 27 bases between the two ends. The CDR3 runs 18 residues. Germline values: CDR1 MDHEN, CDR2 SYDVKM. The CDR3 region is CASIPTGTVGGREETQYF. CDR3 sequence (DNA): TGTGCCAGCATCCCGACAGGGACGGTTGGCGGGAGAGAAGAGACCCAGTACTTC.

This chain links TRBV19 with TRBJ2-1; 7 bases line up with TRBD1. Gene TRBJ2-5 matches the end of the DNA better, so the J call may be wrong. The CDR3 totals 13 residues. Per the germline V gene, CDR1 is LNHDA and CDR2 is SQIVND (reference sequence). This chain's CDR3 is CASSITGVETQYF. The CDR3 coding sequence is TGTGCCAGTAGTATAACAGGGGTGGAGACCCAGTACTTC.

This clonotype was observed a few times. V is TRBV29-1 and J is TRBJ2-7; 7 bases align to TRBD1. Germline V gene lookup returns CDR1 SQVTM and CDR2 ANQGSEA. The ends lost 5 bases at V and 4 bases at J; junction bases unmatched: 5. The CDR3 is 12 amino acids. CDR3: CSVKGTVYEQYF. In DNA, the CDR3 is TGCAGCGTTAAGGGGACAGTTTACGAGCAGTACTTC.

This clonotype was seen a few times. The chain links TRBV5-1 to TRBJ2-5; 10 nucleotides agree with TRBD2. Germline trimming cut 5 bases from V and 4 bases from J; bases unmatched to any gene: 2. The germline V gene has CDR1 SGHRS and CDR2 YFSETQ. CDR3 length: 13 amino acids. CDR3 sequence reads: CASRASGGETQYF. CDR3 coding DNA: TGCGCCAGCAGAGCTAGCGGGGGAGAGACCCAGTACTTC.

A few counts support this clonotype. The CDR3 DNA sequence: TGTGCCAGCAGCTTGGACACCCTTTACACAGATACGCAGTATTTT. Translation gives CASSLDTLYTDTQYF. The chain is built from TRBV7-2 and TRBJ2-3; possible D gene TRBD1, 5 bases. The germline V and J ends were trimmed by 3 bases and 2 bases, with 12 bases remaining between them. Per germline, CDR1 SGHTA and CDR2 FQGNSA. The length of the CDR3 is 15 residues.

CDR3 region: CSVELLKVNTEAFF. The DNA of the CDR3 is TGCAGCGTTGAGCTGTTAAAGGTGAACACTGAAGCTTTCTTT. V usage is TRBV29-1 and J usage is TRBJ1-1; D remains unclear. This CDR3 has 14 amino acids. The ends were cut back, 3 bases at V and 0 bases at J, with 11 bases in the middle. Per germline, CDR1 SQVTM and CDR2 ANQGSEA.

The chain recombines TRBV7-6 with TRBJ2-5; 12 positions match TRBD2. With V trimmed by 3 bases and J by 1 base, 9 bases remained unmatched. This CDR3 comprises 18 residues. Germline lookup yields CDR1 SGHVS and CDR2 FNYEAQ. CDR3 protein: CASSLGREGLAGQETQYF. The CDR3 DNA sequence: TGTGCCAGCAGCTTGGGGCGGGAGGGACTAGCGGGCCAAGAGACCCAGTACTTC.

Notes on this clonotype: Germline and junction disagree at one end, which may indicate a read error. The rearrangement links TRBV7-3 to TRBJ2-7; D is tentatively TRBD1 or TRBD2 (6 bases each). Germline V CDR1 and CDR2: SGHTA, FQGTGA. This CDR3 spans 15 amino acids. The CDR3 is CASGLNVGGPYEQYF. The CDR3 DNA is TGTGCCAGCGGCTTAAATGTGGGGGGCCCATACGAGCAGTACTTC.

This clonotype occurred once. The rearrangement uses TRBV5-1 and TRBJ1-6; D is unresolved. Germline V lookup: CDR1 SGHRS, CDR2 YFSETQ. CDR3 length: 15 residues. V was shortened by 0 bases and J by 6 bases, with 10 bases between the two germline ends. CDR3 amino acids: CASSLDSAINSPLHF. In DNA, the CDR3 is TGCGCCAGCAGCTTGGACAGTGCCATTAATTCACCCCTCCACTTT.

There are a few counts of this clonotype. The V call is TRBV10-2, the J call TRBJ2-1; 7 nucleotides match TRBD2. Trimming took 8 bases from V and 6 from J; bases not matched to a gene: 7. CDR1 is WSHSY, CDR2 SAAADI, per germline. The CDR3 has 13 amino acids. The CDR3 sequence is CASFYPGGNEQFF. The CDR3 DNA is TGCGCCAGCTTTTATCCGGGGGGCAATGAGCAGTTCTTC.

This sequence joins TRBV7-9 and TRBJ1-2; 10 bases align to TRBD1. The CDR3 consists of 13 residues. CDR1 SEHNR and CDR2 FQNEAQ come from the germline V gene (reference sequence). V lost 5 bases, J lost 14 bases, and 11 bases stayed unmatched. The CDR3: CASSAGQGPSLTF. The CDR3 nucleotides are TGTGCCAGCAGCGCGGGACAGGGGCCAAGTCTGACCTTC.

The chain combines TRBV29-1 with TRBJ2-7, with D hard to call. The germline gives CDR1 SQVTM, CDR2 ANQGSEA. The CDR3 is 15 residues long. V dropped 4 bases and J dropped 0 bases, with 16 bases sitting between them. The CDR3: CSVAPWARSSYEQYF. For the CDR3, the DNA is TGCAGCGTTGCGCCTTGGGCTAGGAGCTCCTACGAGCAGTACTTC.

Concerning this clonotype itself: Its ends do not fully match the called genes, so a read error is possible. This chain joins TRBV4-1 and TRBJ2-5; a weak D match, TRBD2 (6 bases). The germline gives CDR1 MGHRA, CDR2 YSYEKL. There are 14 residues in the CDR3. The CDR3 DNA reads as TGCGCCAGCAGCCAGGGACTGGGCCCAGGGCACTTGATCTTC. It specifies CASSQGLGPGHLIF.

In this sample, this clonotype turned up a few times. V and J are TRBV24-1 and TRBJ2-1; D call uncertain. The DNA matches TRBJ2-5 better at its end, which makes the J call doubtful. Germline CDR1 reads KGHDR; CDR2 reads SFDVKD. The CDR3 is made up of 13 amino acids. Here the CDR3 DNA reads TGTGCCACCAGGGGCGGAGTTAGTGAGACCCAGTACTTC. Amino acid sequence: CATRGGVSETQYF.

As for this clonotype: The junction departs from germline at one end; a sequencing error may be responsible. The V call is TRBV7-9, the J call TRBJ1-2; D perhaps matches TRBD1 (6 bases). This CDR3 contains 14 residues. Germline loops: CDR1 SEHNR, CDR2 FQNEAQ (reference sequence). CDR3 DNA sequence: TGCGCCAGCAGCTCCCCGGACAGACCCGCGGACTACACCTTC. Translated: CASSSPDRPADYTF. The entire variable domain, with the rest obtained from reference TRBV7-9 and TRBJ1-2, is as follows: DTGVSQNPRHKITKRGQNVTFRCDPISEHNRLYWYRQTLGQGPEFLTYFQNEAQLEKSRLLSDRFSAERPKGSFSTLEIQRTEQGDSAMYLCASSSPDRPADYTFGSGTRLTVV.

CDR3 amino acids: CASIGAGVKTEAFF. The CDR3 nucleotides are TGTGCCAGCATAGGCGCGGGGGTAAAGACTGAAGCTTTCTTT. The gene calls are TRBV28 and TRBJ1-1, with D tentatively TRBD1 (5 bases). This CDR3 comprises 14 residues. Germline-derived CDR1 and CDR2 are MDHEN and SYDVKM. Trimming shortened V by 7 bases and J by 5 bases, and 17 bases separated the two germline ends.

This clonotype has more than one count but fewer than ten. The chain employs TRBV28 and TRBJ2-7, with 8 nucleotides matching TRBD2. V shed 6 bases, J shed 2 bases, and the junction held 0 bases outside the gene matches. Germline V CDR1 and CDR2: MDHEN, SYDVKM. CDR3 length: 12 residues. Written as DNA, the CDR3 is TGTGCCAGCAGGGGACTAGCCTACGAGCAGTACTTC. It is translated as CASRGLAYEQYF.

The genes are TRBV4-3 and TRBJ1-4; unclear D gene. V was shortened by 4 bases and J by 8 bases, with 11 bases between the two germline ends. Per the germline V gene, CDR1 is LGHNA and CDR2 is YSLEER. This CDR3 has 13 amino acids. CDR3 amino acids: CASSLSAGEKLFF. For the CDR3, the DNA is TGCGCCAGCAGCCTCAGCGCTGGGGAAAAACTGTTTTTT.